One and the same sample provided the 26 T cell receptor beta chains below, sequenced in a study of cytomegalovirus exposure and HLA in healthy donors. Primers included in the PCR were 60 Vbeta and 13 Jbeta primers. The repertoire was sequenced with immunoSEQ multiplex PCR; TCRdb's copy has only in-frame clones and lacks some. Here the sample spans roughly 110,000 clones, 82% being singletons. Sequencing used PBMCs. These receptor sequences come from a man aged 50-60 years in good health and CMV-seronegative.

The rearrangement uses TRBV10-3 and TRBJ2-5; 7 nucleotides line up with TRBD1. The germline CDR1 and CDR2 sequences are ENHRY and SYGVKD. This CDR3 is 14 amino acids long. Trimming at V came to 6 bases and at J to 3 bases, leaving 7 bases not matched to a gene. Written as DNA, the CDR3 is TGTGCCATCAGACGGAAAACAGGGGAAGAGACCCAGTACTTC. It yields the protein CAIRRKTGEETQYF.

CDR3 coding DNA: TGTGCCAGCAGTGAGGGACTCGGAGGCACAGATACGCAGTATTTT. It encodes CASSEGLGGTDTQYF. This chain joins TRBV6-4 and TRBJ2-3, with D possibly being TRBD2 (6 bases). CDR1 is MRHNA and CDR2 is SNTAGT in the germline V gene. The CDR3 covers 15 residues. Deletions cut 3 bases from V and 1 base from J, with 11 bases between.

The V call is TRBV19, the J call TRBJ1-5; D unresolved. Trimming cost V 0 bases and J 1 base, with 7 bases left between them. This CDR3 has 15 residues. Germline V gene sequence: CDR1 LNHDA, CDR2 SQIVND (reference sequence). The DNA for the CDR3 is TGTGCCAGTAGTATAGATCGGGAGAGCAATCAGCCCCAGCATTTT. Translated, it gives CASSIDRESNQPQHF.

The chain combines TRBV19 with TRBJ1-2; D is uncertain. This CDR3 has 15 residues. The germline V gene encodes CDR1 LNHDA and CDR2 SQIVND (reference sequence). With 4 bases removed from V and 8 bases from J, the gap between germline ends came to 20 bases. CDR3 protein: CASSKTERESMGYTF. The DNA for the CDR3 is TGTGCCAGTAGTAAAACTGAACGGGAGAGTATGGGCTACACCTTC.

This chain links TRBV13 with TRBJ2-3; TRBD2 is a possible D gene (7 bases). The CDR3 is 14 residues long. V lost 3 bases, J lost 1 base, and 8 bases lay in between. Germline values: CDR1 PRHDT, CDR2 FYEKMQ (reference sequence). CDR3 amino acids: CASSLGGRTDTQYF. CDR3 nucleotide sequence: TGTGCCAGCAGCTTGGGGGGGCGCACAGATACGCAGTATTTT.

The genes are TRBV6-1 and TRBJ2-7; D perhaps matches TRBD1 (5 bases). The CDR3 consists of 15 residues. CDR1 and CDR2 (germline): MNHNS, SASEGT. V was cut by 4 bases and J by 0 bases, with 13 bases left in between. CDR3 sequence reads: CASSGGVTSSYEQYV. In DNA form, the CDR3 reads TGTGCCAGCAGTGGGGGCGTTACGAGCTCCTACGAGCAGTACGTC.

The chain has TRBV5-1 and TRBJ1-1; D not certain. This CDR3 comprises 15 residues. V was clipped by 4 bases and J by 1 base, with 14 bases between them. CDR1 and CDR2 (germline): SGHRS, YFSETQ. CDR3 in DNA: TGCGCCAGCAGCGTCAACGGGGATTCGAACACTGAAGCTTTCTTT. Amino acids: CASSVNGDSNTEAFF.

This chain joins TRBV18 and TRBJ2-3; a possible D gene is TRBD2 (6 bases). The CDR3 is 15 residues long. V shed 8 bases and J shed 4 bases, with 19 bases lying between them. Germline-derived CDR1 and CDR2 are KGHSH and LQKENI. The DNA for the CDR3 is TGTGCCAGCCCGGAGGGCGGAGGCCGCCCAGATACGCAGTATTTT. This gives the protein CASPEGGGRPDTQYF.

The J gene is TRBJ2-1, the V gene TRBV7-8; 8 bases are a match to TRBD2. Germline-derived CDR1 and CDR2 are SGHVS and FQNEAQ. This CDR3 region has 17 residues. The ends lost 5 bases at V and 6 bases at J; junction bases unmatched: 15. CDR3 sequence (DNA): TGTGCCAGCAGCCTCAGAGCCGGGACTAGGGGTGCCAATGAGCAGTTCTTC. Translated, it gives CASSLRAGTRGANEQFF.

This chain connects TRBV19 to TRBJ1-1; weak D call: TRBD1 (6 bases). Germline CDR1 reads LNHDA; CDR2 reads SQIVND (reference sequence). The V end was cut by 0 bases, the J end by 4 bases, with 21 bases between. This CDR3 region has 18 residues. This CDR3 reads CASSIDRTVGLRGTEAFF. The CDR3 DNA is TGTGCCAGTAGTATAGATCGGACAGTCGGACTCCGGGGCACTGAAGCTTTCTTT.

The chain links TRBV30 to TRBJ2-7; 10 bases are a match to TRBD1. With V trimmed by 5 bases and J by 7 bases, 5 bases remained unmatched. CDR1 is GTSNPN, CDR2 SVGIG, per germline (reference sequence). This CDR3 region has 12 residues. Written as DNA, the CDR3 is TGTGCCTGGGACAGGGGGCTTAGGGAGCAGTACTTC. It specifies CAWDRGLREQYF.

This clone came up a few times. The chain combines TRBV7-8 with TRBJ1-2, with D possibly matching TRBD1 (5 bases). Germline lookup yields CDR1 SGHVS and CDR2 FQNEAQ. The V end lost 3 bases, the J end lost 8 bases, and 19 bases lay between the germline ends. CDR3 length: 15 amino acids. The CDR3 DNA is TGTGCCAGCAGCTTGGCCCCCCGACAGTCACACGGCTACACCTTC. Translating gives CASSLAPRQSHGYTF.

The genes are TRBV11-2 and TRBJ2-5; TRBD2 is a possible D gene (5 bases). The CDR3 runs to 17 residues. Trimming took off 2 bases at V and 5 bases at J, with 21 bases between the two ends. The V gene's germline CDR1 is SGHAT and CDR2 FQNNGV. The CDR3 sequence: CASSLNPGYSNSETQYF. The CDR3 DNA sequence: TGTGCCAGCAGCTTAAATCCGGGATACTCGAACTCGGAGACCCAGTACTTC.

This chain connects TRBV25-1 to TRBJ1-2, with a tentative D call TRBD1 (5 bases). This CDR3 comprises 14 residues. The germline CDR1 and CDR2 sequences are MGHDK and SYGVNS. V lost 7 bases and J 4 bases, leaving 16 bases between the germline ends. The CDR3 DNA reads TGTGCCAGCACCCCGGGGGGGATTACCTATGGCTACACCTTC. Translation: CASTPGGITYGYTF.

The chain links TRBV6-1 to TRBJ2-5; 9 bases line up with TRBD1. The better agreement between TRBJ2-7 and the DNA end casts doubt on the J call. The CDR3 is made up of 14 amino acids. Germline V lookup: CDR1 MNHNS, CDR2 SASEGT. The CDR3 here is CASSGPGQGNEQYF. CDR3 DNA sequence: TGTGCCAGCAGCGGACCGGGACAGGGAAACGAGCAGTACTTC.

The rearrangement uses TRBV5-4 and TRBJ2-5; TRBD1 aligns across 7 bases. The CDR3 contains 15 residues. With V trimmed by 4 bases and J by 4 bases, 10 bases remained unmatched. Germline CDR1 and CDR2: SGHNT and YYREEE (reference sequence). CDR3 DNA: TGTGCCAGCAGCCCAGAACAGGGGTCGGGAGAGACCCAGTACTTC. The encoded protein is CASSPEQGSGETQYF.

As DNA, the CDR3 is TGTGCCAGTAGTACCTCTAGCGGATGGGGAGAGACCCAGTACTTC. Its protein is CASSTSSGWGETQYF. The V gene is TRBV19, the J gene TRBJ2-5, with TRBD2 identical over 7 bases. The germline CDR1 and CDR2 sequences are LNHDA and SQIVND (reference sequence). CDR3 size: 15 residues. Trimming cost V 4 bases and J 4 bases; bases outside gene matches: 9.

This chain connects TRBV5-1 to TRBJ1-3; a possible D gene is TRBD1 (5 bases). The CDR3 is 14 amino acids. Germline CDR1 SGHRS, CDR2 YFSETQ. V was pared by 5 bases and J by 1 base, with 10 bases between. The CDR3 reads CASSSQGSGNTIYF. DNA for the CDR3: TGCGCCAGCAGTTCGCAGGGATCTGGAAACACCATATATTTT.

Of note for this clone: At one end, the junction sequence differs from germline, possibly due to a read error. The V and J genes are TRBV6-6 and TRBJ1-5; 7 nucleotides line up with TRBD1. There are 11 residues in the CDR3. Germline CDR1 reads MNHNY; CDR2 reads SVGAGI (reference sequence). DNA of the CDR3: TGTGCCAGCAGAACCGGGACAGCCGCTTATTTT. The encoded protein is CASRTGTAAYF.

The rearrangement uses TRBV27 and TRBJ1-4; 8 bases are a match to TRBD1. This CDR3 region has 15 residues. Germline V gene lookup returns CDR1 MNHEY and CDR2 SMNVEV (reference sequence). The ends lost 4 bases at V and 7 bases at J; junction bases unmatched: 8. This chain's CDR3 is CASSSRQGPGEKLFF. The CDR3 DNA is TGTGCCAGCAGTTCCCGACAGGGGCCGGGTGAAAAACTGTTTTTT.

A single count supports this clone. The V gene is TRBV5-1, the J gene TRBJ2-1, with D tentatively TRBD2 (8 bases). Trimming shortened V by 3 bases and J by 10 bases, and 17 bases separated the two germline ends. The CDR3 sequence is 14 residues long. From germline, CDR1 is SGHRS and CDR2 YFSETQ. As DNA, the CDR3 is TGCGCCAGCAGCTCAGGGGGACTAGAACGCGAGCAGTTCTTC. This translates into CASSSGGLEREQFF.

As to this clone: This sample includes further DNA sequences coding for the same CDR3. The rearrangement links TRBV5-4 to TRBJ1-5, with a weak D call TRBD1 (6 bases). Germline CDR1 is SGHNT and CDR2 is YYREEE (reference sequence). The CDR3 extends over 13 amino acids. The ends were cut back, 4 bases at V and 5 bases at J, with 10 bases in the middle. The CDR3 DNA sequence: TGTGCCAGCAGCCTAGGGGGGGATCAGCCCCAGCATTTT. It encodes CASSLGGDQPQHF.

The chain links TRBV6-1 to TRBJ1-2; no clear D gene. CDR3 length: 12 residues. Between the trimmed V and J ends, which lost 6 bases and 8 bases, there was a span of 13 bases. Germline CDR1 is MNHNS and CDR2 is SASEGT. Here the CDR3 reads CASRELPRGYTF. The CDR3, as DNA: TGTGCCAGCAGGGAACTCCCCCGGGGCTACACCTTC.

This chain connects TRBV20-1 to TRBJ1-4; D remains ambiguous. The germline V gene encodes CDR1 DFQATT and CDR2 SNEGSKA (reference sequence). The CDR3 contains 10 residues. Trimming removed 6 bases at V and 8 bases at J, with 7 bases between. This CDR3 is CSAPREKLFF. The DNA of the CDR3 is TGCAGTGCCCCTAGAGAAAAACTGTTTTTT.

The chain joins TRBV7-9 to TRBJ2-5; D not certain. Trimming pared 5 bases from V and 4 bases from J, leaving 11 bases between. Germline V gene lookup returns CDR1 SEHNR and CDR2 FQNEAQ (reference sequence). The CDR3 is made up of 13 amino acids. The DNA of the CDR3 is TGTGCCAGCAGCCCATCCGGCGGAGAGACCCAGTACTTC. Translation: CASSPSGGETQYF.

The chain joins TRBV7-9 to TRBJ2-2; weak D call: TRBD1 (5 bases). This CDR3 comprises 13 residues. Trimming left V 5 bases short and J 9 bases short, with 13 bases between. The germline CDR1 and CDR2 sequences are SEHNR and FQNEAQ (reference sequence). The CDR3, as DNA: TGTGCCAGCAGCCGAGGACAAACCAGGGAGCTGTTTTTT. It translates to CASSRGQTRELFF.